Listed here are 11 T cell receptor beta chains from one sample, sequenced in a study of cytomegalovirus exposure and HLA in healthy donors. The PCR used 60 Vbeta and 13 Jbeta primers. Using immunoSEQ multiplex PCR, the repertoire was profiled, and TCRdb retains in-frame clones only, with some absent. Of 78,000 or so clones listed, roughly 80% are singletons. The source material was PBMCs. The receptors here all came from a woman aged 50 to 60 in good health and CMV-seronegative.

The chain combines TRBV4-1 with TRBJ2-6, with TRBD2 matching over 8 bases. The trim removed 1 base at V and 0 bases at J, leaving 2 bases unmatched. Per germline, CDR1 MGHRA and CDR2 YSYEKL. CDR3 size: 17 residues. CDR3 coding DNA: TGCGCCAGCAGCCAAGGAGCGGGGGTCTCTGGGGCCAACGTCCTGACTTTC. The encoded protein is CASSQGAGVSGANVLTF.

The chain uses TRBV5-4 and TRBJ2-3, with TRBD2 as a possible D gene (6 bases). Germline assignment: CDR1 SGHNT and CDR2 YYREEE (reference sequence). V was shortened by 2 bases and J by 0 bases, with 10 bases between the two germline ends. This CDR3 is 15 amino acids long. In nucleotides, the CDR3 is TGTGCCAGCAGCTTAACTAGCTATAGCACAGATACGCAGTATTTT. Amino acid sequence: CASSLTSYSTDTQYF.

The chain links TRBV15 to TRBJ2-1; 9 positions match TRBD2. The CDR3 totals 15 residues. The V gene end was trimmed by 8 bases and the J gene end by 4 bases; junction bases not matched to a gene: 9. Germline V gene lookup returns CDR1 LNHNV and CDR2 YYDKDF (reference sequence). DNA of the CDR3: TGTGCCACCCTCCCCGGACTAGCGTTATACAATGAGCAGTTCTTC. It specifies CATLPGLALYNEQFF.

This rearrangement joins TRBV5-5 to TRBJ2-7; 7 positions match TRBD1. The CDR3 totals 15 residues. Per the germline V gene, CDR1 is SGHKS and CDR2 is YYEKEE (reference sequence). V lost 4 bases to trimming and J lost 2 bases; unmatched junction nucleotides: 9. CDR3 bases: TGTGCCAGCAGCCGACCCGGACAGGCCGCCTACGAGCAGTACTTC. It yields the protein CASSRPGQAAYEQYF.

The chain uses TRBV28 and TRBJ1-1, with D possibly being TRBD1 (6 bases). CDR3 length: 15 residues. Germline loops: CDR1 MDHEN, CDR2 SYDVKM. V was trimmed by 3 bases and J by 0 bases, leaving 11 bases between them. CDR3 protein: CASSLLGGVNTEAFF. The CDR3 DNA reads as TGTGCCAGCAGTTTGCTTGGGGGCGTGAACACTGAAGCTTTCTTT.

The rearrangement links TRBV10-3 to TRBJ2-5, with 7 bases aligning to TRBD2. Germline CDR1 reads ENHRY; CDR2 reads SYGVKD. The CDR3 sequence is 12 residues long. Trimming at V came to 5 bases and at J to 7 bases, leaving 4 bases not matched to a gene. The CDR3 loop reads CAISLPGGTQYF. In DNA, the CDR3 is TGTGCCATCAGTCTTCCGGGGGGGACCCAGTACTTC.

This chain links TRBV2 with TRBJ1-4; D is unresolved. Trimming removed 3 bases from V and 5 bases from J, with 13 bases in between. This CDR3 is built from 15 residues. Looked up from germline, CDR1 is SNHLY and CDR2 is FYNNEI. The CDR3 sequence: CASSEAGADNEKLFF. CDR3 bases: TGTGCCAGCAGTGAGGCCGGAGCAGACAATGAAAAACTGTTTTTT.

This chain uses TRBV13 with TRBJ1-1, with TRBD1 identical over 7 bases. The CDR3 runs to 17 residues. The V and J ends lost 4 bases and 3 bases, in that order; junction bases with no gene match: 14. Germline V gene data show CDR1 as PRHDT and CDR2 as FYEKMQ (reference sequence). CDR3 loop: CASSWRTGYSGDTEAFF. The CDR3 coding sequence is TGTGCCAGCAGCTGGCGGACAGGATATAGTGGCGACACTGAAGCTTTCTTT.

This clone came up once. The V and J genes are TRBV10-2 and TRBJ1-2; D unclear. This CDR3 is built from 12 residues. V shed 2 bases and J shed 8 bases, with 9 bases lying between them. Germline V gene data show CDR1 as WSHSY and CDR2 as SAAADI. The CDR3 DNA follows: TGCGCCAGCAGTGAGGCGGGGTACGGCTACACCTTC. Amino acid sequence: CASSEAGYGYTF.

CDR3 loop: CASSPGHIHIQYF. CDR3 nucleotides: TGCGCCAGCAGCCCGGGACACATTCACATTCAGTACTTC. The chain employs TRBV5-1 and TRBJ2-4, with a possible D match to TRBD1 (6 bases). CDR3 length equals 13 residues. CDR1 is SGHRS, CDR2 YFSETQ, per germline. Trimming pared 4 bases from V and 8 bases from J, leaving 13 bases between.

The gene calls are TRBV5-1 and TRBJ2-6; D ambiguous. V was cut by 4 bases and J by 2 bases, with 16 bases left in between. CDR3 length: 17 amino acids. CDR1 and CDR2 (germline): SGHRS, YFSETQ. For the CDR3, the DNA is TGCGCCAGCAGCCCAAGCGTTATGAGTACTGGGGCCAACGTCCTGACTTTC. Translating it yields CASSPSVMSTGANVLTF.